One sample yielded the 22 T cell receptor beta chains listed below, sequenced in a study. TCRdb fed the 5' RACE reads into MiXCR, producing one record per CDR3 protein. The table shows over 50,000 distinct CDR3 sequences, with more than 25% occurring only once. The sequenced sample consisted of tumor-infiltrating naive CD4+ T cells sorted from the breast tumor. Subset meaning: naive CD4+ T cells, CD4+CD45RA+CD25-. The receptors derive from a female donor with breast cancer.

The sample holds a few counts of this clonotype. The rearrangement joins TRBV12-3 or TRBV12-4 to TRBJ1-4, with TRBD1 as a possible D gene (6 bases). Trimming stripped 1 base from V and 8 bases from J, with 11 bases between. CDR3 size: 14 residues. The CDR3 reads CASSLDGTTEKLFF. CDR3 coding DNA: TGTGCCAGCAGTTTAGACGGGACAACCGAAAAACTGTTTTTT.

V and J are TRBV4-2 and TRBJ1-1; 7 nucleotides align to TRBD1. CDR1 is LGHNA and CDR2 is YNFKEQ in the germline V gene. The CDR3 spans 13 residues. Trimming at V came to 10 bases and at J to 5 bases, leaving 10 bases not matched to a gene. The CDR3, as DNA: TGTGCCACCAAGAACAGGGGAGGGACTGAAGCTTTCTTT. This sequence encodes CATKNRGGTEAFF.

The chain links TRBV5-1 to TRBJ2-5, with D possibly being TRBD1 (5 bases). Trimming stripped 0 bases from V and 5 bases from J, with 11 bases between. In germline, CDR1 is SGHRS, CDR2 YFSETQ. The CDR3 contains 14 residues. The CDR3 protein is CASSLDRAGETQYF. The CDR3 DNA follows: TGCGCCAGCAGCTTGGATAGGGCAGGGGAGACCCAGTACTTC.

The V gene is TRBV7-2, the J gene TRBJ2-3, with D possibly called TRBD1 or TRBD2 (6 bases each). Germline V gene sequence: CDR1 SGHTA, CDR2 FQGNSA. The V and J ends lost 7 bases and 2 bases respectively, with 19 bases between them. The CDR3 extends over 16 amino acids. CDR3 nucleotides: TGTGCCAGCACCTTGGAGGGGGGCCTTCTCACAGATACGCAGTATTTT. This translates into CASTLEGGLLTDTQYF.

V and J are TRBV21-1 and TRBJ2-1; TRBD2 reflects the table's D call only, with no check against the DNA. TRBV21-1 is designated a pseudogene. The CDR3 sequence is 15 residues long. As DNA, the CDR3 is TGTGCCAGCAGCCTAATAGCGGGAGGAAGAGATGAGCAGTTCTTC. As protein: CASSLIAGGRDEQFF.

This clonotype was observed a few times. The V gene is TRBV9, the J gene TRBJ2-7, with no clear D. This CDR3 has 15 residues. Germline assignment: CDR1 SGDLS and CDR2 YYNGEE. The ends were cut back, 3 bases at V and 6 bases at J, with 19 bases in the middle. DNA of the CDR3: TGTGCCAGCAGCGGGGCGCTAGGGCCAGGAAGCGAGCAGTACTTC. Protein sequence: CASSGALGPGSEQYF.

This chain joins TRBV7-9 and TRBJ1-5; D perhaps matches TRBD1 (6 bases). The CDR3 has 13 residues. The germline V and J ends were trimmed by 4 bases and 7 bases, with 11 bases remaining between them. CDR1 and CDR2 from the germline V gene are SEHNR and FQNEAQ (reference sequence). CDR3: CASSSHGGQPQHF. The DNA for the CDR3 is TGTGCCAGCAGCTCCCACGGGGGCCAGCCCCAGCATTTT. The whole variable domain, filled in from reference TRBV7-9 and TRBJ1-5, reads DTGVSQNPRHKITKRGQNVTFRCDPISEHNRLYWYRQTLGQGPEFLTYFQNEAQLEKSRLLSDRFSAERPKGSFSTLEIQRTEQGDSAMYLCASSSHGGQPQHFGDGTRLSIL.

Ten or more counts support this clonotype. V is TRBV7-2 and J is TRBJ2-7; TRBD2 agrees at 7 bases. The junction had 12 bases not matched to a gene; V was cut back by 1 base and J by 0 bases. The CDR3 totals 18 residues. Per the germline V gene, CDR1 is SGHTA and CDR2 is FQGNSA. The CDR3 region is CASSLVRPWGGTSYEQYF. The DNA of the CDR3 is TGTGCCAGCAGCTTAGTCCGACCCTGGGGGGGAACCTCCTACGAGCAGTACTTC.

This clonotype was counted a few times. The chain recombines TRBV5-1 with TRBJ1-4; D is ambiguous. This CDR3 contains 13 residues. Germline assignment: CDR1 SGHRS and CDR2 YFSETQ. V was shortened by 0 bases and J by 7 bases, with 7 bases between the two germline ends. The CDR3 protein is CASSLADGEKLFF. In DNA form, the CDR3 reads TGCGCCAGCAGCTTGGCCGACGGTGAAAAACTGTTTTTT.

This clonotype was recorded many times. This chain uses TRBV4-1 with TRBJ1-4, with TRBD1 identical over 8 bases. The CDR3 has 15 amino acids. J lost 4 bases, V lost 4 bases, and 5 bases had no gene match. Germline V gene data show CDR1 as MGHRA and CDR2 as YSYEKL. This CDR3 is CASSPPTGGNEKLFF. The CDR3 DNA sequence: TGCGCCAGCAGCCCGCCCACAGGGGGTAATGAAAAACTGTTTTTT.

The chain employs TRBV4-2 and TRBJ2-2, with 9 bases identical to TRBD2. Germline V CDR1 and CDR2: LGHNA, YNFKEQ. V trimming: 2 bases; J trimming: 2 bases; junction bases outside the gene matches: 9. The CDR3 has 18 residues. The CDR3 sequence: CASSQYSSGVINTGELFF. DNA of the CDR3: TGTGCCAGCAGCCAATATTCTAGCGGGGTCATTAACACCGGGGAGCTGTTTTTT.

As for this clonotype: Relative to the germline gene, one junction end is altered; a read error may explain this. The V call is TRBV28, the J call TRBJ2-7; TRBD1 aligns across 9 bases. The germline V gene has CDR1 MDHEN and CDR2 SYDVKM. CDR3 size: 18 residues. CDR3 in DNA: TGTGTCAGCAGTTCCAAAATCCCGGGACAGGGTCGTATTTACGAGCAGTACTTC. This gives the protein CVSSSKIPGQGRIYEQYF.

A word on this clonotype: A much more abundant neighbour one base away suggests this may be a read error. The rearrangement uses TRBV30 and TRBJ1-1; D is unclear. Per germline, CDR1 GTSNPN and CDR2 SVGIG (reference sequence). This CDR3 is 15 amino acids long. The CDR3 DNA reads TGTGCCTGGAGTAACGAGAGGCGTTTTGGCACTGAAGCTCTCTTT. Protein: CAWSNERRFGTEALF.

The V gene is TRBV6-6, the J gene TRBJ2-1; TRBD1 matches at 7 bases. The CDR3 contains 13 residues. V lost 6 bases and J lost 8; bases outside the gene matches: 7. The germline CDR1 and CDR2 sequences are MNHNY and SVGAGI (reference sequence). CDR3 nucleotides: TGTGCCAGCAGCCGACAGGGCGGCGATGAGCAGTTCTTC. The encoded protein is CASSRQGGDEQFF.

Only a few counts were recorded for this clonotype. The chain links TRBV5-1 to TRBJ1-2, with 8 bases matching TRBD1. V lost 4 bases to trimming and J lost 6 bases; unmatched junction nucleotides: 14. The CDR3 has 16 residues. CDR1 and CDR2 from the germline V gene are SGHRS and YFSETQ. The CDR3 DNA reads TGCGCCAGCAGCACACGAATGGGACAGGCGAAAGATGGCTACACCTTC. This codes for CASSTRMGQAKDGYTF.

This rearrangement joins TRBV7-9 to TRBJ2-7; 8 bases are a match to TRBD2. J was trimmed by 4 bases and V by 5 bases; bases with no gene match: 10. The CDR3 is 15 amino acids. Germline CDR1 reads SEHNR; CDR2 reads FQNEAQ (reference sequence). The CDR3 spells CASSGGVGGRYEQYF. For the CDR3, the DNA is TGTGCCAGCAGCGGGGGTGTTGGCGGGAGGTACGAGCAGTACTTC.

About this clonotype: Sequence at one end of the junction differs from germline and may be a read error. DNA for the CDR3: TGTGCCACCAGCAGAGTGACAGGGACCCATGAAAACCTGTTTTTT. This sequence encodes CATSRVTGTHENLFF. The rearrangement links TRBV15 to TRBJ1-4; 7 bases align to TRBD1. Germline V CDR1 and CDR2: LNHNV, YYDKDF (reference sequence). This CDR3 has 15 residues.

The chain couples TRBV4-1 to TRBJ2-3; 7 bases are shared with TRBD2. The V and J ends lost 8 bases and 5 bases, in that order; junction bases with no gene match: 10. Germline CDR1 MGHRA, CDR2 YSYEKL. The CDR3 length is 14 residues. CDR3 in amino acids: CASRNRGREDTQYF. In DNA, the CDR3 is TGCGCCAGCCGCAACCGGGGGAGGGAAGATACGCAGTATTTT.

The sample holds many counts of this clonotype. This rearrangement joins TRBV18 to TRBJ2-5, with TRBD1 identical over 8 bases. CDR1 KGHSH and CDR2 LQKENI come from the germline V gene. V was clipped by 2 bases and J by 5 bases; unmatched bases: 1. CDR3 size: 13 residues. CDR3 DNA: TGTGCCAGCTCACCAAGACAGGGGGAGACCCAGTACTTC. This encodes CASSPRQGETQYF. Full variable domain (outside the CDR3, taken from reference TRBV18 and TRBJ2-5): NAGVMQNPRHLVRRRGQEARLRCSPMKGHSHVYWYRQLPEEGLKFMVYLQKENIIDESGMPKERFSAEFPKEGPSILRIQQVVRGDSAAYFCASSPRQGETQYFGPGTRLLVL.

This clonotype was seen a handful of times. CDR3 region: CASSQEETGFSYEQYF. CDR3 nucleotide sequence: TGCGCCAGCAGCCAAGAGGAAACAGGTTTTTCCTACGAGCAGTACTTC. The gene calls are TRBV4-1 and TRBJ2-7; possibly TRBD1 for D (5 bases). The germline V and J ends were trimmed by 0 bases and 1 base, with 13 bases remaining between them. The CDR3 is 16 residues long. Germline V gives CDR1 MGHRA, CDR2 YSYEKL.

For this clonotype: The conserved final phenylalanine or tryptophan is absent from the CDR3, which likely points to a read error. The chain recombines TRBV20-1 with TRBJ2-7; no definite D call. There are 12 residues in the CDR3. Trimming took 5 bases from V and 4 from J, leaving 12 bases between them. The germline gives CDR1 DFQATT, CDR2 SNEGSKA (reference sequence). CDR3 residues: CSAGDMDYEQYL. The CDR3 DNA sequence: TGCAGTGCTGGGGATATGGATTACGAGCAGTACCTC.

This clonotype was recorded many times. The gene calls are TRBV9 and TRBJ2-1, with D uncertain. Germline lookup yields CDR1 SGDLS and CDR2 YYNGEE. Trimming removed 0 bases from V and 12 bases from J, with 16 bases in between. This CDR3 has 14 residues. CDR3 sequence: CASSVDLGPFGQFF. Written as DNA, the CDR3 is TGTGCCAGCAGCGTAGACTTGGGCCCCTTCGGGCAGTTCTTC.